The rows below give T cell receptor beta chains drawn from one sample of a study of OX40 agonist ivuxolimab in advanced cancers. The table came from immunoSEQ multiplex PCR; TCRdb's copy has only in-frame clones and leaves some out. The data contain about 20,000 clones, about 88% of them singletons. The specimen was CD4+ or CD8+ T cells sorted from blood, collected in a trial of the OX40 agonist ivuxolimab. The source is an adult with an advanced solid tumor such as melanoma, head and neck, liver or kidney cancer. Both conserved end residues are part of each CDR3. Fields, in order: J gene, clone size, V gene, D gene, CDR3 protein, CDR3 DNA. The D gene is left open where the match is weak. Clone size is given for some rows only: seen once, a few or many times, or a class if the clone is expanded.

>TRBJ2-1|NA|TRBV7-9|NA
CASSLALGDQWVF
TGTGCCAGCAGCTTAGCCCTGGGGGATCAGTGGGTCTTC
>TRBJ2-1|once|TRBV5-1|TRBD2
CASSYKIAGADGDEQFF
TGCGCCAGCAGCTATAAGATAGCGGGGGCCGACGGGGATGAGCAGTTCTTC
>TRBJ1-2|NA|TRBV27|TRBD1
CASSSGAGTADGYTF
TGTGCCAGCAGTTCCGGTGCCGGGACAGCGGATGGCTACACCTTC
>TRBJ2-3|NA|TRBV6-4|TRBD2
CASRATSGGTDTQYF
TGTGCCAGCAGGGCGACTAGCGGGGGCACAGATACGCAGTATTTT
>TRBJ2-3|NA|TRBV19|TRBD1
CASNGQGEADTQYF
TGTGCCAGTAACGGACAGGGAGAGGCAGATACGCAGTATTTT
>TRBJ2-7|NA|TRBV7-3|TRBD2
CASSLDAGGPYEQYF
TGTGCCAGCAGCTTAGATGCGGGGGGGCCCTACGAGCAGTACTTC
>TRBJ2-2|NA|TRBV10-1|NA
CASTNTGELFF
TGCGCCAGCACTAACACCGGGGAGCTGTTTTTT
>TRBJ2-7|once|TRBV27|NA
CASSLIRDDPYEQYF
TGTGCCAGCAGTTTAATCCGGGACGACCCCTACGAGCAGTACTTC
>TRBJ2-7|NA|TRBV5-1|TRBD1
CASSPGQVPLSYEQYF
TGCGCCAGCAGCCCGGGACAGGTCCCCCTCTCCTACGAGCAGTACTTC
>TRBJ2-1|once|TRBV6-5|NA
CASRESSYNEQFF
TGTGCCAGCCGGGAGAGCTCCTACAATGAGCAGTTCTTC
>TRBJ2-7|NA|TRBV7-4|TRBD1
CASSSTGTGVYEQYF
TGTGCCAGCAGCTCCACCGGGACAGGTGTCTACGAGCAGTACTTC